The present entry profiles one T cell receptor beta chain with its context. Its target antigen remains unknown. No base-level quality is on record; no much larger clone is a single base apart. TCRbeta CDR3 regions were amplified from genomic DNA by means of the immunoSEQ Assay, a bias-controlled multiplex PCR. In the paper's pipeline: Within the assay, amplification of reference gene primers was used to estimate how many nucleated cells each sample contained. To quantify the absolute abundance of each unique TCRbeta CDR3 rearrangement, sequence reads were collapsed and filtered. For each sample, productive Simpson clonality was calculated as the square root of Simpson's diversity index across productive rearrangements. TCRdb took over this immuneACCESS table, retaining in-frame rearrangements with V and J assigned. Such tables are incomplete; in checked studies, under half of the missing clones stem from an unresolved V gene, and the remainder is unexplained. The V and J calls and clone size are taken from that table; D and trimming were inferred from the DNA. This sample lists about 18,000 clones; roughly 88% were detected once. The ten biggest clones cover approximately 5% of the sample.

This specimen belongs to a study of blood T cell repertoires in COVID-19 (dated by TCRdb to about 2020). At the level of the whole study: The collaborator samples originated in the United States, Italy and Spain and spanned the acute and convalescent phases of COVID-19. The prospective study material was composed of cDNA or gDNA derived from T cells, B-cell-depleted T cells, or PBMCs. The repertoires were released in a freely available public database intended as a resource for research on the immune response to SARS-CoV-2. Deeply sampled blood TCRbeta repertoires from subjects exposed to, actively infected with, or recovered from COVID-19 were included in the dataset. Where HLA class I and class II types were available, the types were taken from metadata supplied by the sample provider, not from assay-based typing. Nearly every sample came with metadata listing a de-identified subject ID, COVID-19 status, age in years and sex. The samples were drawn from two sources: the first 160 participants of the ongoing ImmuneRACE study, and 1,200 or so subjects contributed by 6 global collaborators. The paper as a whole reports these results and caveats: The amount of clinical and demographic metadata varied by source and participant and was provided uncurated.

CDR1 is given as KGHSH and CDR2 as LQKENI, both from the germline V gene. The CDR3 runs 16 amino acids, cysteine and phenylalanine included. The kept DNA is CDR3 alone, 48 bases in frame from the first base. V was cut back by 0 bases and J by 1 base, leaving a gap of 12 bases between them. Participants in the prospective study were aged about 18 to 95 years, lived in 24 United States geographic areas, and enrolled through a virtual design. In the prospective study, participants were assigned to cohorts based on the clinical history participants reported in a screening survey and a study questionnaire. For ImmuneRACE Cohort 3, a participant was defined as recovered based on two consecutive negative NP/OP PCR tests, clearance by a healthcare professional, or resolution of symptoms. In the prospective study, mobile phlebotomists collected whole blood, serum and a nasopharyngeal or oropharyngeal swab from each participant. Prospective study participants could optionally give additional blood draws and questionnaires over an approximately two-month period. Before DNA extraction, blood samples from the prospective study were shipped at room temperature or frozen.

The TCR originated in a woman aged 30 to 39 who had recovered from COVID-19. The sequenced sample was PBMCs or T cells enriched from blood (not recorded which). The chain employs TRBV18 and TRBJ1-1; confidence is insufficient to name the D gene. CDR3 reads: CASSPPYRSKNTEAFF. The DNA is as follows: TGTGCCAGCTCACCACCCTACCGTTCCAAGAACACTGAAGCTTTCTTT.